This T cell receptor (beta chain) comes out of a study of blood T cell repertoires in COVID-19. Study-wide background: From T cells, B-cell-depleted T cells, or PBMCs came the material, which was cDNA or gDNA.

Here immunoSEQ multiplex PCR was the method, and the copy in TCRdb shows in-frame clones only, minus some. This sample has 250,000 to 350,000 clones, with 85% to 90% found just once. Germline V gene sequence: CDR1 SNHLY, CDR2 FYNNEI. The CDR3 contains 15 residues. V lost 7 bases and J lost 2; bases outside the gene matches: 10. Sample: PBMCs or T cells enriched from blood (not recorded which). The chain joins TRBV2 to TRBJ2-7; 8 bases align to TRBD1. This receptor was obtained from a woman aged 60 to 75 in a cohort exposed to, infected with or recovered from COVID-19 (not recorded which). Here the CDR3 reads CASTLGQEIPYEQYF. CDR3 nucleotide sequence: TGTGCCAGCACCCTGGGACAGGAGATTCCCTACGAGCAGTACTTC.